This paragraph reports one T cell receptor (beta chain). Some clones are missing from TCRdb's copy, which holds only in-frame ones; the method was immunoSEQ multiplex PCR. The sample has approximately 300,000 clones, 80% seen once. The sample belongs to a study of cytotoxic CD8 clonotypes in ibrutinib-treated CLL. The CDR3 loop spans 14 amino acids. Per the germline V gene, CDR1 is MNHNY and CDR2 is SVGAGI (reference sequence). The V segment lost 5 bases and the J segment 2 bases; nucleotides outside the gene matches: 3. The clonotype originates from a human donor with chronic lymphocytic leukemia. This chain uses TRBV6-6 with TRBJ2-7; 10 nucleotides agree with TRBD2. The input for sequencing was PBMCs, taken before ibrutinib treatment. The CDR3 nucleotides read TGTGCCAGCAGTAATCTAGCGGGGGCCTACGAGCAGTACTTC. Translation gives CASSNLAGAYEQYF.